The next 6 T cell receptor beta chains were all read from a single sample in a study of blood T cell repertoires in COVID-19. The repertoire was sequenced with immunoSEQ multiplex PCR; TCRdb's copy has only in-frame clones and lacks some. The repertoire holds fewer than 30,000 clones, with over 75% as singletons. Sequenced input: peripheral blood. These receptors all come from a human donor in a cohort sampled during active COVID-19.

This clone turned up a few times. The chain recombines TRBV6-5 with TRBJ1-4; D unclear. V shed 8 bases and J shed 3 bases, with 10 bases lying between them. The CDR3 has 13 amino acids. Germline V CDR1 and CDR2: MNHEY, SVGAGI. The CDR3 bases are TGTGCCAGCCGGAGGTCGGCTAATGAAAAACTGTTTTTT. This translates into CASRRSANEKLFF.

This clone was counted between two and nine times. V usage is TRBV10-1 and J usage is TRBJ2-7, with a tentative D call TRBD2 (5 bases). Trimming removed 10 bases from V and 1 base from J, with 17 bases in between. The CDR3 runs 14 residues. Looked up from germline, CDR1 is WNHNN and CDR2 is SYGVQD (reference sequence). Here the CDR3 reads CANYLTGISYEQYF. As DNA, the CDR3 is TGCGCCAACTACTTGACGGGGATTTCCTACGAGCAGTACTTC.

This clone has only one observation. The chain uses TRBV28 and TRBJ1-3; the D gene is possibly TRBD1 (6 bases). V was pared by 0 bases and J by 1 base, with 16 bases between. The CDR3 covers 18 residues. From germline, CDR1 is MDHEN and CDR2 SYDVKM. Here the CDR3 reads CASSLWGRGGRSGNTIYF. The CDR3 nucleotides are TGTGCCAGCAGTTTATGGGGCAGGGGTGGCAGATCTGGAAACACCATATATTTT.

This clone was seen a handful of times. Its ends do not fully match the called genes, so a read error is possible. The CDR3 loop reads CATSRRREGDRNF. CDR3 nucleotide sequence: TGTGCCACCAGCAGAAGACGTGAAGGGGACAGAAACTTC. This chain connects TRBV15 to TRBJ1-2, with 7 bases identical to TRBD1. CDR1 is LNHNV and CDR2 is YYDKDF in the germline V gene (reference sequence). The CDR3 sequence is 13 residues long.

This clone is medium-sized (0.01 to 0.1%) within its sample. V gene TRBV5-4 combines with J gene TRBJ1-4; D not certain. The V gene lost 0 bases and the J gene lost 5 bases, with 8 bases spanning the gap. This CDR3 spans 14 amino acids. In germline, CDR1 is SGHNT, CDR2 YYREEE (reference sequence). CDR3 sequence: CASSLEPANEKLFF. CDR3 nucleotide sequence: TGTGCCAGCAGCTTGGAGCCCGCAAATGAAAAACTGTTTTTT. Complete variable domain (other parts from reference TRBV5-4 and TRBJ1-4): ETGVTQSPTHLIKTRGQQVTLRCSSQSGHNTVSWYQQALGQGPQFIFQYYREEENGRGNFPPRFSGLQFPNYSSELNVNALELDDSALYLCASSLEPANEKLFFGSGTQLSVL.

V is TRBV9 and J is TRBJ1-4; D gene unclear. This CDR3 spans 14 amino acids. V lost 6 bases to trimming and J lost 6 bases, with 15 bases between them. The germline V gene encodes CDR1 SGDLS and CDR2 YYNGEE. CDR3: CASKKSPRDEKLFF. DNA of the CDR3: TGTGCCAGCAAGAAGTCCCCTAGAGATGAAAAACTGTTTTTT. Full variable domain (remainder filled in from reference TRBV9 and TRBJ1-4): DSGVTQTPKHLITATGQRVTLRCSPRSGDLSVYWYQQSLDQGLQFLIQYYNGEERAKGNILERFSAQQFPDLHSELNLSSLELGDSALYFCASKKSPRDEKLFFGSGTQLSVL.